Listed below are T cell receptor beta chains from one sample, sequenced in a study of post-analysis software for immune sequencing data. TCRdb processed the PCR reads anew with MiXCR; each CDR3 protein has one entry. The data contain roughly 620,000 distinct CDR3 sequences, 44% of them singletons. Sequences were obtained from blood. These receptors originate from a girl between 10 and 17 years old with multiple sclerosis. The CDR3 runs from the conserved cysteine through the conserved F or W. The order of the fields is J gene, D gene, clone size, V gene, CDR3 DNA, CDR3 protein. The D gene is left open where the match is weak. Some rows mark clone size as missing; the rest say once, few, many or name a class of expanded clone.

j_call: TRBJ2-1; d_call: TRBD2; clone_size: -; v_call: TRBV3-1; cdr3_nt: TGTGCCAGCAGCCGCGGGAGCCGGTCTACGAATGAGCAGTTCTTC; cdr3_aa: CASSRGSRSTNEQFF
j_call: TRBJ2-7; d_call: -; clone_size: -; v_call: TRBV5-5; cdr3_nt: TGTGCCAGCAGCTTGAGGGCCACTGAATACGAGCAGTACTTC; cdr3_aa: CASSLRATEYEQYF
j_call: TRBJ2-3; d_call: -; clone_size: -; v_call: TRBV12-3/TRBV12-4; cdr3_nt: TGTGCCAGCAACTTAAAAGCAGATACGCAGTATTTT; cdr3_aa: CASNLKADTQYF
j_call: TRBJ2-5; d_call: TRBD2; clone_size: -; v_call: TRBV20-1; cdr3_nt: TGCAGTGCTAGAGATTCCCGCGGGGGGGCCTGGGAGACCCAGTACTTC; cdr3_aa: CSARDSRGGAWETQYF
j_call: TRBJ1-5; d_call: -; clone_size: -; v_call: TRBV7-8; cdr3_nt: TGTGCCAGCAGCTTAGAGGAAAGACGCAGTCAGCCCCAGCATTTT; cdr3_aa: CASSLEERRSQPQHF
j_call: TRBJ2-5; d_call: -; clone_size: -; v_call: TRBV20-1; cdr3_nt: TGCAGTGCTAAGGAGTTCGGGGGCCGGGAGACCCAGTACTTC; cdr3_aa: CSAKEFGGRETQYF
j_call: TRBJ1-3; d_call: -; clone_size: -; v_call: TRBV12-3/TRBV12-4; cdr3_nt: TGTGCCAGCAGCATTCAACCGCGGGGGCCCGAAGGATCTGGAAACACCATATATTTT; cdr3_aa: CASSIQPRGPEGSGNTIYF
j_call: TRBJ1-1; d_call: TRBD1; clone_size: -; v_call: TRBV7-9; cdr3_nt: TGTGCCAGCAGCCCACCCCGAAAGACAGGGAAGGACACTGAAGCTTTCTTT; cdr3_aa: CASSPPRKTGKDTEAFF
j_call: TRBJ2-1; d_call: TRBD1; clone_size: -; v_call: TRBV6-5; cdr3_nt: TGTGCCAGCAGTTACTTAGGACAGGGGGCTTACAATGAGCAGTTCTTC; cdr3_aa: CASSYLGQGAYNEQFF
j_call: TRBJ2-7; d_call: -; clone_size: -; v_call: TRBV29-1; cdr3_nt: TGCAGCGTTACCCAGGGAGAATACGAGCAGTACTTC; cdr3_aa: CSVTQGEYEQYF
j_call: TRBJ2-7; d_call: TRBD1; clone_size: few; v_call: TRBV9; cdr3_nt: TGTGCCAGCAGCGCGACAGGGGACGCCTACGGCGAGCAGTACTTC; cdr3_aa: CASSATGDAYGEQYF
j_call: TRBJ2-1; d_call: TRBD1; clone_size: -; v_call: TRBV12-3/TRBV12-4; cdr3_nt: TGTGCCAGCAGGTCCGGGACAGGGTCGACAGTGGAGTTCTTC; cdr3_aa: CASRSGTGSTVEFF
j_call: TRBJ2-1; d_call: TRBD1; clone_size: -; v_call: TRBV9; cdr3_nt: TGTGCCAGCAGCGTAGGGGACAGGGCACACAATGAGCAGTTCTTC; cdr3_aa: CASSVGDRAHNEQFF
j_call: TRBJ1-2; d_call: -; clone_size: -; v_call: TRBV18; cdr3_nt: TGTGCCAGCTCACCAGGGTTCCAAGACTATGGCTACACCTTC; cdr3_aa: CASSPGFQDYGYTF
j_call: TRBJ2-5; d_call: -; clone_size: -; v_call: TRBV12-3/TRBV12-4; cdr3_nt: TGTGCCAGCAGTTTAATAAACCGAGAACGGTACTTC; cdr3_aa: CASSLINRERYF
j_call: TRBJ2-1; d_call: TRBD2; clone_size: few; v_call: TRBV20-1; cdr3_nt: TGCAGTGCTAGAGGACTAGCGGAGTACAATGAGCAGTTCTTC; cdr3_aa: CSARGLAEYNEQFF
j_call: TRBJ2-1; d_call: TRBD2; clone_size: -; v_call: TRBV7-2; cdr3_nt: TGTGCCAGCAGCCCATCCCAGACTAGCGGGAGGCAGTTCTTC; cdr3_aa: CASSPSQTSGRQFF
j_call: TRBJ1-2; d_call: -; clone_size: few; v_call: TRBV7-9; cdr3_nt: TGTGCCAGCAGCTTAGAGCCGCCGGGGGCACATGGCTACACCTTC; cdr3_aa: CASSLEPPGAHGYTF
j_call: TRBJ2-1; d_call: TRBD2; clone_size: -; v_call: TRBV12-3/TRBV12-4; cdr3_nt: TGTGCCAGCAGTTTTGGGACTAGGGGATACAATGAGCAGTTCTTC; cdr3_aa: CASSFGTRGYNEQFF
j_call: TRBJ2-7; d_call: TRBD2; clone_size: few; v_call: TRBV13; cdr3_nt: TGTGCCAGCAGTCCCCCGGGACTAGCGCCCTACGAGCAGTACTTC; cdr3_aa: CASSPPGLAPYEQYF
j_call: TRBJ2-1; d_call: TRBD2; clone_size: -; v_call: TRBV20-1; cdr3_nt: TGCAGTGCTAAGACTAGCGGTAACTACAATGAGCAGTTCTTC; cdr3_aa: CSAKTSGNYNEQFF
j_call: TRBJ2-5; d_call: -; clone_size: -; v_call: TRBV24-1; cdr3_nt: TGTGCCACCAGTGATTTTGGGGACGCACAAGAGACCCAGTACTTC; cdr3_aa: CATSDFGDAQETQYF
j_call: TRBJ2-1; d_call: -; clone_size: -; v_call: TRBV21-1; cdr3_nt: TGTGCCAGCAGCAATGGGTGGATTGAGCTGGGACGACTAGCGGGAGGACACAATGAGCAGTTCTTC; cdr3_aa: CASSNGWIELGRLAGGHNEQFF
j_call: TRBJ2-7; d_call: -; clone_size: few; v_call: TRBV18; cdr3_nt: TGTGCCAGCTCACCAGGGACGGTGCTATCCTACGAGCAGTACTTC; cdr3_aa: CASSPGTVLSYEQYF
j_call: TRBJ1-1; d_call: -; clone_size: -; v_call: TRBV5-1; cdr3_nt: TGCGCCAGCAGCTTGGACAGGGTCTCTGTGGACACTGAAGCTTTCTTT; cdr3_aa: CASSLDRVSVDTEAFF
j_call: TRBJ1-6; d_call: TRBD1; clone_size: -; v_call: TRBV5-5; cdr3_nt: TGTGCCAGCAGCCTGACAGGGCACAATTCACCCCGCCACTTT; cdr3_aa: CASSLTGHNSPRHF
j_call: TRBJ2-7; d_call: -; clone_size: -; v_call: TRBV3-1; cdr3_nt: TGTGCCAGCAGCTCAGGGGCTTTAAGGGGCGAGCAGTACTTC; cdr3_aa: CASSSGALRGEQYF
j_call: TRBJ2-5; d_call: -; clone_size: -; v_call: TRBV7-2; cdr3_nt: TGTGCCGGCAGCTTAGCTGTACTAGCTGAGACCCAGTACTTC; cdr3_aa: CAGSLAVLAETQYF
j_call: TRBJ2-3; d_call: TRBD1; clone_size: once; v_call: TRBV9; cdr3_nt: TGTGCCAGCAGCGTAGACGACAGGGGGCGAGATACGCAGTATTTT; cdr3_aa: CASSVDDRGRDTQYF
j_call: TRBJ2-7; d_call: -; clone_size: -; v_call: TRBV10-1; cdr3_nt: TGCGCCAGCAGTGAGGGGGGTAGGCAGGGGAGCGACGAGCAGTACTTC; cdr3_aa: CASSEGGRQGSDEQYF
j_call: TRBJ1-2; d_call: TRBD1; clone_size: -; v_call: TRBV18; cdr3_nt: TGTGCCAGCTCACCGGGACAGGGAAGTGAGGGCTACACCTTC; cdr3_aa: CASSPGQGSEGYTF
j_call: TRBJ2-5; d_call: -; clone_size: -; v_call: TRBV5-5; cdr3_nt: TGTGCCAGCAGCTTCTTTCTCGCCCAAGAGACCCAGTACTTC; cdr3_aa: CASSFFLAQETQYF
j_call: TRBJ2-3; d_call: TRBD2; clone_size: -; v_call: TRBV4-1; cdr3_nt: TGCGCCAGCAGCCAAACCCTGGGACTAGCGGGACCCGATACGCAGTATTTT; cdr3_aa: CASSQTLGLAGPDTQYF
j_call: TRBJ1-4; d_call: -; clone_size: -; v_call: TRBV5-1; cdr3_nt: TGCGCCAGCAGCTTGAGCTACCGGGACCGCCACAGGGTATTCTCGTTCGGTGAAAAACTGTTTTTT; cdr3_aa: CASSLSYRDRHRVFSFGEKLFF
j_call: TRBJ1-2; d_call: TRBD1; clone_size: -; v_call: TRBV9; cdr3_nt: TGTGCCAGCAGCGCATTCGGGACAGCACTCTATGGCTACACCTTC; cdr3_aa: CASSAFGTALYGYTF
j_call: TRBJ2-4; d_call: -; clone_size: -; v_call: TRBV5-8; cdr3_nt: TGTGCCAGCTTGGGTCCGAGGGCCAAAAACATTCAGTACTTC; cdr3_aa: CASLGPRAKNIQYF
j_call: TRBJ2-7; d_call: TRBD2; clone_size: -; v_call: TRBV27; cdr3_nt: TGTGCCAGCAGTCTAAGTAGCGGGAGGCCCGCCTACGAGCAGTACTTC; cdr3_aa: CASSLSSGRPAYEQYF
j_call: TRBJ2-1; d_call: TRBD2; clone_size: -; v_call: TRBV20-1; cdr3_nt: TGCAGTGTTAGTAGAACTAGCGGGGTGAGAAATGAGCAGTTCTTC; cdr3_aa: CSVSRTSGVRNEQFF
j_call: TRBJ1-2; d_call: -; clone_size: few; v_call: TRBV10-3; cdr3_nt: TGTGCCATCAGTGAGTCGGAGTTCGTAAGCTACACCTTC; cdr3_aa: CAISESEFVSYTF
j_call: TRBJ1-2; d_call: TRBD1; clone_size: once; v_call: TRBV12-3/TRBV12-4; cdr3_nt: TGTGCCAGCAGCGGGGACAGGGGAGGCTATGGCTACACCTTC; cdr3_aa: CASSGDRGGYGYTF
j_call: TRBJ2-4; d_call: -; clone_size: -; v_call: TRBV12-3/TRBV12-4; cdr3_nt: TGTGCCAGCAGTTTGGGGCGGGGTGACATTCAGTACTTC; cdr3_aa: CASSLGRGDIQYF
j_call: TRBJ2-3; d_call: TRBD2; clone_size: -; v_call: TRBV11-3; cdr3_nt: TGTGCCAGCAGCCCAGGGACTAGCGGAGGTACGCAGTATTTT; cdr3_aa: CASSPGTSGGTQYF
j_call: TRBJ2-5; d_call: TRBD2; clone_size: -; v_call: TRBV6-5; cdr3_nt: TGTGCCAGCAGTCGCCGAATAGCGGGGGGACAAGAGACCCAGTACTTC; cdr3_aa: CASSRRIAGGQETQYF
j_call: TRBJ1-5; d_call: TRBD1; clone_size: -; v_call: TRBV6-5; cdr3_nt: TGTGCCAGCAGCCCCACAGGGGGTACTCAGCCCCAGCATTTT; cdr3_aa: CASSPTGGTQPQHF
j_call: TRBJ1-5; d_call: TRBD1; clone_size: once; v_call: TRBV5-6; cdr3_nt: TGTGCCAGCAGCTGCGGGACAGGATATAGCAATCAGCCCCAGCATTTT; cdr3_aa: CASSCGTGYSNQPQHF
j_call: TRBJ2-7; d_call: -; clone_size: few; v_call: TRBV12-3/TRBV12-4; cdr3_nt: TGTGCCAGCAGTTTCCACCCTGGACAGTCCTACGAGCAGTACTTC; cdr3_aa: CASSFHPGQSYEQYF
j_call: TRBJ2-7; d_call: -; clone_size: few; v_call: TRBV7-9; cdr3_nt: TGTGCCAGCAGCCCAGGACAACCCCCGACCTACGAGCAGTACTTC; cdr3_aa: CASSPGQPPTYEQYF
j_call: TRBJ2-7; d_call: -; clone_size: -; v_call: TRBV5-1; cdr3_nt: TGCGCCAGCAGCTTACCCGGCCTAGCAGAAAACGAGCAGTACTTC; cdr3_aa: CASSLPGLAENEQYF
j_call: TRBJ2-3; d_call: -; clone_size: -; v_call: TRBV5-6; cdr3_nt: TGTGCCAGCAGCTTGTCATGGCTCGCAGATACGCAGTATTTT; cdr3_aa: CASSLSWLADTQYF
j_call: TRBJ2-3; d_call: TRBD2; clone_size: -; v_call: TRBV9; cdr3_nt: TGTGCCAGCAGCGTTGCTAGCGGTAAAACAGATACGCAGTATTTT; cdr3_aa: CASSVASGKTDTQYF
j_call: TRBJ1-1; d_call: TRBD1; clone_size: -; v_call: TRBV7-3; cdr3_nt: TGTGCCAGCAGCGTCGGGACAGGGATATCTGAAGCTTTCTTT; cdr3_aa: CASSVGTGISEAFF
j_call: TRBJ2-7; d_call: -; clone_size: few; v_call: TRBV2; cdr3_nt: TGTGCCAGCAGGACCGGGGACAACGTTTCCGAGCAGTACTTC; cdr3_aa: CASRTGDNVSEQYF
j_call: TRBJ2-7; d_call: -; clone_size: few; v_call: TRBV24-1; cdr3_nt: TGTGCCACCAGTGATGGAAGGCTAAGAAAGGAGCAGTACTTC; cdr3_aa: CATSDGRLRKEQYF
j_call: TRBJ1-2; d_call: TRBD1; clone_size: -; v_call: TRBV5-1; cdr3_nt: TGCGCCAGCGGGACAGGTCATAACTATGGCTACACCTTC; cdr3_aa: CASGTGHNYGYTF
j_call: TRBJ2-5; d_call: TRBD1; clone_size: -; v_call: TRBV6-5; cdr3_nt: TGTGCCAGCAGGCTCCGGGACAGGGAGTACTTC; cdr3_aa: CASRLRDREYF